These 11 T cell receptor beta chains originate from one sample sequenced in a study of blood T cell repertoires in COVID-19. The repertoire was sequenced with immunoSEQ multiplex PCR; TCRdb's copy has only in-frame clones and lacks some. Of 350,000 or so clones detected, 87% appear once; the ten largest clones hold 1%. The sequencing sample was made of PBMCs or T cells enriched from blood (not recorded which). Source of these receptors: a woman in her thirties who had recovered from COVID-19.

The chain links TRBV27 to TRBJ1-4; 7 bases match TRBD1. The length of the CDR3 is 14 residues. The junction had 8 bases not matched to a gene; V was cut back by 5 bases and J by 8 bases. The germline gives CDR1 MNHEY, CDR2 SMNVEV (reference sequence). CDR3 region: CASSPRQGGEKLFF. As DNA, the CDR3 is TGTGCCAGCAGTCCCCGACAGGGCGGGGAAAAACTGTTTTTT. Full variable domain (rest looked up from reference TRBV27 and TRBJ1-4): EAQVTQNPRYLITVTGKKLTVTCSQNMNHEYMSWYRQDPGLGLRQIYYSMNVEVTDKGDVPEGYKVSRKEKRNFPLILESPSPNQTSLYFCASSPRQGGEKLFFGSGTQLSVL.

In its sample, this clone was seen once. V usage is TRBV9 and J usage is TRBJ1-2; maybe TRBD1 (5 bases). Germline lookup yields CDR1 SGDLS and CDR2 YYNGEE. V lost 4 bases to trimming and J lost 4 bases, with 17 bases between them. This CDR3 region has 15 residues. Here the CDR3 DNA reads TGTGCCAGCAGCCCTAACGCCGACAGATCCTATGGCTACACCTTC. The encoded protein is CASSPNADRSYGYTF.

V usage is TRBV5-1 and J usage is TRBJ2-6, with TRBD1 identical over 8 bases. V lost 0 bases to trimming and J lost 0 bases; unmatched junction nucleotides: 5. The germline V gene encodes CDR1 SGHRS and CDR2 YFSETQ. This CDR3 spans 18 amino acids. CDR3 protein: CASSLVYRGSSGANVLTF. The CDR3 nucleotides read TGCGCCAGCAGCTTGGTGTACAGGGGGAGCTCTGGGGCCAACGTCCTGACTTTC.

The V gene is TRBV28, the J gene TRBJ1-5; 12 nucleotides line up with TRBD1. Unmatched junction bases numbered 9, after V lost 5 bases and J lost 4 bases. The CDR3 is made up of 17 amino acids. The V gene's germline CDR1 is MDHEN and CDR2 SYDVKM. CDR3 coding DNA: TGTGCCAGCAGTCCTGGGACAGGGGGCCGCCTGAATCAGCCCCAGCATTTT. Its translation: CASSPGTGGRLNQPQHF.

This chain uses TRBV7-6 with TRBJ2-7, with D unresolved. CDR1 is SGHVS, CDR2 FNYEAQ, per germline. The CDR3 extends over 15 amino acids. V was shortened by 1 base and J by 2 bases, with 12 bases between the two germline ends. The CDR3 bases are TGTGCCAGCAGCTTAGATCCGGGTCACACCTACGAGCAGTACTTC. It is translated as CASSLDPGHTYEQYF.

This sequence joins TRBV28 and TRBJ1-2, with TRBD1 identical over 12 bases. Trimming removed 8 bases from V and 4 bases from J; junction bases left unmatched: 17. The CDR3 runs to 18 residues. Germline V gene data show CDR1 as MDHEN and CDR2 as SYDVKM. The CDR3 DNA sequence: TGTGCCAGCGCTACAACCTACCGGGACAGGGGGCTTCGCTATGGCTACACCTTC. This gives the protein CASATTYRDRGLRYGYTF.

The chain has TRBV19 and TRBJ1-5; D remains unclear. Looked up from germline, CDR1 is LNHDA and CDR2 is SQIVND (reference sequence). V was trimmed by 2 bases and J by 9 bases, leaving 17 bases between them. This CDR3 is built from 15 residues. The CDR3 coding sequence is TGTGCCAGTAGTATATTCCGCGTCGAGGTTAGGCCCCAGCATTTT. This sequence encodes CASSIFRVEVRPQHF. The full variable domain, its missing parts supplied by reference TRBV19 and TRBJ1-5, is DGGITQSPKYLFRKEGQNVTLSCEQNLNHDAMYWYRQDPGQGLRLIYYSQIVNDFQKGDIAEGYSVSREKKESFPLTVTSAQKNPTAFYLCASSIFRVEVRPQHFGDGTRLSIL.

The chain is built from TRBV4-2 and TRBJ1-5; D not resolved. In germline, CDR1 is LGHNA, CDR2 YNFKEQ. The CDR3 covers 14 residues. Trimming stripped 0 bases from V and 4 bases from J, with 7 bases between. DNA of the CDR3: TGTGCCAGCAGCCAAGATACAAGAAATCAGCCCCAGCATTTT. The encoded protein is CASSQDTRNQPQHF.

The CDR3 region is CASSRADDREQFF. The CDR3 nucleotides are TGTGCCAGCTCACGGGCAGACGATAGAGAGCAGTTCTTC. The chain recombines TRBV18 with TRBJ2-1, with unresolved D. CDR1 and CDR2 from the germline V gene are KGHSH and LQKENI. V gave up 4 bases and J gave up 10 bases, with 14 bases separating them. This CDR3 spans 13 amino acids.

The rearrangement links TRBV7-2 to TRBJ1-2; TRBD1 matches at 7 bases. The J segment lost 4 bases and the V segment lost 5 bases, leaving 7 bases of the junction unmatched. This CDR3 is built from 14 residues. Germline V lookup: CDR1 SGHTA, CDR2 FQGNSA. The CDR3 coding sequence is TGTGCCAGCAGCCTATTGGGACAGTCCTATGGCTACACCTTC. The encoded protein is CASSLLGQSYGYTF.

The chain links TRBV9 to TRBJ2-5; D is unclear. The germline V and J ends were trimmed by 0 bases and 4 bases, with 13 bases remaining between them. The CDR3 is 15 residues long. Germline CDR1 and CDR2: SGDLS and YYNGEE. As DNA, the CDR3 is TGTGCCAGCAGCGTAGCGGCAGGAATGCTAGAGACCCAGTACTTC. Residues: CASSVAAGMLETQYF.